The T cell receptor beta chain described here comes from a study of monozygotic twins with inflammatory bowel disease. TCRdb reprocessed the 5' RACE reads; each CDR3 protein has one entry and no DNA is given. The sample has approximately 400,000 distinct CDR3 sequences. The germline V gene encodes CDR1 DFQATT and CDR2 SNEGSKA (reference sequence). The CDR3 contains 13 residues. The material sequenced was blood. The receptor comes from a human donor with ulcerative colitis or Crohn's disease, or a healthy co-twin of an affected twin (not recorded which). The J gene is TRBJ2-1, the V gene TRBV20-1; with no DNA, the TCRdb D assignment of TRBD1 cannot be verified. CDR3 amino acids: CSARGHPGYEQFF.